The 20 T cell receptor beta chains given below trace back to one sample, sequenced in a study of T-cell memory formation after mild COVID-19. MiXCR was run by TCRdb on the 5' RACE reads, yielding one entry per CDR3 protein. The sample includes some 130,000 distinct CDR3 sequences, about a sixth seen only once; the top ten take about 5%. The specimen was PBMCs or a T cell subset sorted from them (not recorded which). The receptors derive from a man aged 18 to 35 who had mild COVID-19 (a few samples of this study predate the infection). Cell type and time point are not known.

This clonotype was detected a few times. This rearrangement joins TRBV24-1 to TRBJ2-3; 7 bases match TRBD2. CDR1 KGHDR and CDR2 SFDVKD come from the germline V gene. V shed 2 bases and J 5 bases; nucleotides not matched to a gene: 0. This CDR3 is built from 13 residues. CDR3 amino acids: CATSDWGGDTQYF. The CDR3 DNA reads TGTGCCACCAGTGATTGGGGGGGAGATACGCAGTATTTT.

The gene calls are TRBV7-9 and TRBJ1-1, with no clear D. The ends were cut back, 1 base at V and 0 bases at J, with 9 bases in the middle. The CDR3 is 15 amino acids. Germline CDR1 is SEHNR and CDR2 is FQNEAQ (reference sequence). This chain's CDR3 is CASSLGSNMNTEAFF. For the CDR3, the DNA is TGTGCCAGCAGCTTAGGTAGTAACATGAACACTGAAGCTTTCTTT. Full variable domain (outside the CDR3, taken from reference TRBV7-9 and TRBJ1-1): DTGVSQNPRHKITKRGQNVTFRCDPISEHNRLYWYRQTLGQGPEFLTYFQNEAQLEKSRLLSDRFSAERPKGSFSTLEIQRTEQGDSAMYLCASSLGSNMNTEAFFGQGTRLTVV.

The DNA of the CDR3 is TGTGCCAGCAGTTACCCAGGACGGCTGAACACTGAAGCTTTCTTT. Translation: CASSYPGRLNTEAFF. The gene calls are TRBV6-5 and TRBJ1-1; D unresolved. The CDR3 contains 15 residues. The germline CDR1 and CDR2 sequences are MNHEY and SVGAGI. Trimming removed 2 bases from V and 0 bases from J, with 10 bases in between.

This chain joins TRBV12-3 or TRBV12-4 and TRBJ1-2; D call uncertain. This CDR3 is built from 12 residues. V was shortened by 5 bases and J by 2 bases, with 6 bases between the two germline ends. CDR3 sequence: CASSKQNYGYTF. The CDR3 nucleotides read TGTGCCAGCAGTAAACAGAACTATGGCTACACCTTC.

The sample holds a few counts of this clonotype. The chain has TRBV6-5 and TRBJ2-2, with TRBD2 identical over 10 bases. V was clipped by 0 bases and J by 5 bases; unmatched bases: 12. This CDR3 has 19 residues. Germline V gene data show CDR1 as MNHEY and CDR2 as SVGAGI. This chain's CDR3 is CASSYSRASGGPITGELFF. As DNA, the CDR3 is TGTGCCAGCAGTTACTCGAGGGCTAGCGGGGGCCCCATAACCGGGGAGCTGTTTTTT.

The gene calls are TRBV7-2 and TRBJ2-5, with 8 bases fitting TRBD1. Trimming at V came to 5 bases and at J to 5 bases, leaving 13 bases not matched to a gene. The CDR3 contains 16 residues. The germline V gene has CDR1 SGHTA and CDR2 FQGNSA. CDR3 bases: TGTGCCAGCAGCCTCACTTCGGGGACAGGAGGGGAGACCCAGTACTTC. Translated, it gives CASSLTSGTGGETQYF.

The V gene is TRBV4-1, the J gene TRBJ1-5; no firm D call. The V end lost 1 base, the J end lost 3 bases, and 10 bases lay between the germline ends. The CDR3 spans 15 residues. Germline-derived CDR1 and CDR2 are MGHRA and YSYEKL. CDR3 region: CASSQGSQHNQPQHF. The CDR3 region has the DNA TGCGCCAGCAGCCAAGGTAGTCAGCACAATCAGCCCCAGCATTTT.

This chain links TRBV7-9 with TRBJ1-3; 10 bases agree with TRBD1. V shed 5 bases, J shed 1 base, and the junction held 2 bases outside the gene matches. The CDR3 is 15 residues long. From germline, CDR1 is SEHNR and CDR2 FQNEAQ (reference sequence). The CDR3 bases are TGTGCCAGCAGCCCGGACAGGGGGTCTGGAAACACCATATATTTT. It yields the protein CASSPDRGSGNTIYF.

This chain uses TRBV9 with TRBJ2-5; 15 nucleotides line up with TRBD2. The J segment lost 2 bases and the V segment lost 0 bases, leaving 5 bases of the junction unmatched. Germline lookup yields CDR1 SGDLS and CDR2 YYNGEE. The CDR3 spans 18 residues. The CDR3 spells CASSVGPGLAGGQETQYF. The CDR3 DNA reads TGTGCCAGCAGCGTAGGGCCGGGACTAGCGGGGGGACAAGAGACCCAGTACTTC.

This chain connects TRBV18 to TRBJ2-6; 7 nucleotides agree with TRBD1. Per the germline V gene, CDR1 is KGHSH and CDR2 is LQKENI. There are 17 residues in the CDR3. The junction had 8 bases not matched to a gene; V was cut back by 4 bases and J by 2 bases. The CDR3 reads CASSRQGSLTGANVLTF. The CDR3 coding sequence is TGTGCCAGCTCACGACAGGGATCGTTAACTGGGGCCAACGTCCTGACTTTC. Full variable domain (outside the CDR3, taken from reference TRBV18 and TRBJ2-6): NAGVMQNPRHLVRRRGQEARLRCSPMKGHSHVYWYRQLPEEGLKFMVYLQKENIIDESGMPKERFSAEFPKEGPSILRIQQVVRGDSAAYFCASSRQGSLTGANVLTFGAGSRLTVL.

The chain is built from TRBV6-1 and TRBJ2-7; either TRBD1 or TRBD2 may supply D (5 bases each). The germline gives CDR1 MNHNS, CDR2 SASEGT. The V gene lost 5 bases and the J gene lost 2 bases, with 16 bases spanning the gap. The CDR3 runs to 15 residues. The CDR3 here is CASSNPRDGPYEQYF. CDR3 bases: TGTGCCAGCAGTAACCCCCGGGACGGACCCTACGAGCAGTACTTC.

This clonotype was recorded at least ten times. V and J are TRBV12-5 and TRBJ2-3, with D tentatively TRBD2 (5 bases). Germline V gene sequence: CDR1 LGHNT, CDR2 FRNRAP. The CDR3 has 14 residues. V shed 1 base and J shed 8 bases, with 13 bases lying between them. DNA of the CDR3: TGTGCTAGTGGTTTGGGATCCGGGGTCGGTACGCAGTATTTT. The encoded protein is CASGLGSGVGTQYF.

The table lists this clonotype with many counts. This rearrangement joins TRBV19 to TRBJ2-3; 12 bases agree with TRBD2. V dropped 3 bases and J dropped 0; count of bases not matched to a gene: 1. The CDR3 is 16 amino acids. Per germline, CDR1 LNHDA and CDR2 SQIVND (reference sequence). The DNA for the CDR3 is TGTGCCAGTAGTATCGGACTAGCGGGAAGCACAGATACGCAGTATTTT. Its protein is CASSIGLAGSTDTQYF.

This clonotype was counted between two and nine times. The chain recombines TRBV11-2 with TRBJ1-2; D call uncertain. Germline V gives CDR1 SGHAT, CDR2 FQNNGV. V dropped 6 bases and J dropped 1 base, with 27 bases sitting between them. The CDR3 length is 19 residues. CDR3 region: CASRPLKVPLSVRNYGYTF. The CDR3 DNA follows: TGTGCCAGCAGACCCCTCAAGGTCCCGCTATCGGTTCGTAACTATGGCTACACCTTC.

This clonotype was seen a few times. V and J are TRBV20-1 and TRBJ2-5; 9 bases agree with TRBD2. Germline CDR1 is DFQATT and CDR2 is SNEGSKA (reference sequence). This CDR3 has 15 amino acids. Losses at the gene ends were 1 base for V and 1 base for J; bases not matched to a gene: 4. The CDR3 is CSARVLTSGQETQYF. The DNA for the CDR3 is TGCAGTGCTAGAGTCCTGACTAGCGGCCAAGAGACCCAGTACTTC.

This clonotype was recorded a few times. The chain is built from TRBV5-1 and TRBJ1-6, with D tentatively TRBD1 (5 bases). This CDR3 is 14 amino acids long. Looked up from germline, CDR1 is SGHRS and CDR2 is YFSETQ. Trimming took 4 bases from V and 6 from J, leaving 11 bases between them. The CDR3 sequence: CASSLGRVNSPLHF. The CDR3 DNA follows: TGCGCCAGCAGCCTCGGCAGGGTTAATTCACCCCTCCACTTT.

The genes are TRBV20-1 and TRBJ1-2, with D possibly matching TRBD1 (5 bases). The CDR3 is 13 amino acids. Trimming removed 5 bases from V and 4 bases from J, with 14 bases in between. Germline assignment: CDR1 DFQATT and CDR2 SNEGSKA (reference sequence). This CDR3 is CSAPGHATYGYTF. The CDR3 DNA reads TGCAGTGCTCCCGGACACGCAACCTATGGCTACACCTTC.

In its sample, this clonotype was seen a few times. The J gene is TRBJ1-2, the V gene TRBV3-1; perhaps TRBD1 as D (5 bases). V lost 0 bases and J lost 5, with 10 bases in between. The CDR3 contains 14 residues. Per the germline V gene, CDR1 is LGHDT and CDR2 is YNNKEL (reference sequence). The CDR3 coding sequence is TGTGCCAGCAGCCAAGATCAGACAGCGTATGGCTACACCTTC. As protein: CASSQDQTAYGYTF.

The chain couples TRBV5-1 to TRBJ2-2; tentatively, D is TRBD1 or TRBD2 (5 bases each). V lost 2 bases and J 0 bases, leaving 11 bases between the germline ends. Germline values: CDR1 SGHRS, CDR2 YFSETQ. CDR3 size: 16 residues. DNA for the CDR3: TGCGCCAGCAGCTTCGGGACGCTCGCGAACACCGGGGAGCTGTTTTTT. This gives the protein CASSFGTLANTGELFF.

The V gene is TRBV4-1, the J gene TRBJ2-7, with D tentatively TRBD1 (6 bases). Per the germline V gene, CDR1 is MGHRA and CDR2 is YSYEKL. The CDR3 runs 15 residues. Trimming took off 4 bases at V and 5 bases at J, with 18 bases between the two ends. The DNA of the CDR3 is TGCGCCAGCAGCCCTTCCTGGGGGCTAGTTAACGAGCAGTACTTC. This sequence encodes CASSPSWGLVNEQYF.